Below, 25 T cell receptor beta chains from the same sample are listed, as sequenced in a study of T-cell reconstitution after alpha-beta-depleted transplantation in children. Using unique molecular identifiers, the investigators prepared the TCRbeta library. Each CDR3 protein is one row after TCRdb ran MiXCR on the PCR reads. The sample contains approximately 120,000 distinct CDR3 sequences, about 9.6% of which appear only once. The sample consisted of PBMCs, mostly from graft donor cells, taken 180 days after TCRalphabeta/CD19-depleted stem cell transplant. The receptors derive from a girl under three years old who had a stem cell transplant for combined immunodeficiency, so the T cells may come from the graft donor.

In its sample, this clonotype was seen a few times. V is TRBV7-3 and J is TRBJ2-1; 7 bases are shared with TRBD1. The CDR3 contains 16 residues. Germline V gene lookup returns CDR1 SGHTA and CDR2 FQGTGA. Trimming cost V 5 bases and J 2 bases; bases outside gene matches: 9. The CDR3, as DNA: TGTGCCAGCAGCAGAACCCGGGACAGTCCCTACAATGAGCAGTTCTTC. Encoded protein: CASSRTRDSPYNEQFF. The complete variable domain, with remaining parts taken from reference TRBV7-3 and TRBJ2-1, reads GAGVSQTPSNKVTEKGKYVELRCDPISGHTALYWYRQSLGQGPEFLIYFQGTGAADDSGLPNDRFFAVRPEGSVSTLKIQRTERGDSAVYLCASSRTRDSPYNEQFFGPGTRLTVL.

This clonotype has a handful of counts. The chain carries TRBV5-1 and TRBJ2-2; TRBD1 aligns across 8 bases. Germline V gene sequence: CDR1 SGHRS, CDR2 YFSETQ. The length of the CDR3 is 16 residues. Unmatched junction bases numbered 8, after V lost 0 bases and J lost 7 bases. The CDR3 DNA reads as TGCGCCAGCAGCTTGGTGGCAGGGGGCCTAGGCGGGGAGCTGTTTTTT. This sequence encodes CASSLVAGGLGGELFF.

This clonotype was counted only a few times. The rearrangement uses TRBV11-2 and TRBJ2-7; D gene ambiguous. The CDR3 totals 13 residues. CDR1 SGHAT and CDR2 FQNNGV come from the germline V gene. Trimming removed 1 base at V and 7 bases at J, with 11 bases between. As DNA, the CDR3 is TGTGCCAGCAGCTTAGGAGAACTCTTGGAGCAGTACTTC. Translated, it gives CASSLGELLEQYF. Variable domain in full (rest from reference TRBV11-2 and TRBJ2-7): EAGVAQSPRYKIIEKRQSVAFWCNPISGHATLYWYQQILGQGPKLLIQFQNNGVVDDSQLPKDRFSAERLKGVDSTLKIQPAKLEDSAVYLCASSLGELLEQYFGPGTRLTVT.

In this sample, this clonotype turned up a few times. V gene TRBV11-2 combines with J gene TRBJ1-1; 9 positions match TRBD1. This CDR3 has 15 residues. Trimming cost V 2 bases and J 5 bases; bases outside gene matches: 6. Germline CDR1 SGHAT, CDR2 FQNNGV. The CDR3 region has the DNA TGTGCCAGCAGCTTACACAGGGGGCGTTTGACTGAAGCTTTCTTT. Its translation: CASSLHRGRLTEAFF.

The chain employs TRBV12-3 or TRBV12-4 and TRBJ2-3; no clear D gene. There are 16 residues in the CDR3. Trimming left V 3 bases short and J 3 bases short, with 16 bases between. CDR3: CASSLDQYQGTDTQYF. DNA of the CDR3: TGTGCCAGCAGTTTGGATCAATATCAAGGAACAGATACGCAGTATTTT.

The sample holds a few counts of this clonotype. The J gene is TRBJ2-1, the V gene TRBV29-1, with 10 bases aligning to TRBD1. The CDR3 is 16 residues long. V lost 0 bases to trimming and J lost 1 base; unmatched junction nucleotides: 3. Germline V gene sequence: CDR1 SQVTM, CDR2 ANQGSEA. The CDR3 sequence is CSVEDGGQGSYNEQFF. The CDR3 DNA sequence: TGCAGCGTTGAAGATGGGGGACAGGGGTCCTACAATGAGCAGTTCTTC.

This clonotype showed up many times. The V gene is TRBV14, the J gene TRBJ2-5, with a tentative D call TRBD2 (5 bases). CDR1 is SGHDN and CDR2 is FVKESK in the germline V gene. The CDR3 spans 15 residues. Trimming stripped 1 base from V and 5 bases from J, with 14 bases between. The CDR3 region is CASSQAGWSWETQYF. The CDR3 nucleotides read TGTGCCAGCAGCCAAGCGGGATGGAGTTGGGAGACCCAGTACTTC.

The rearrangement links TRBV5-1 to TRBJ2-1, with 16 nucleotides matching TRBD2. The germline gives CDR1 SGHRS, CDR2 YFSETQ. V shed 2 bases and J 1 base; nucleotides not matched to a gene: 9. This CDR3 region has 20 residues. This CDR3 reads CASSLYPGLAGGKSYNEQFF. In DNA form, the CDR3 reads TGCGCCAGCAGCTTATATCCGGGACTAGCGGGGGGGAAGTCCTACAATGAGCAGTTCTTC.

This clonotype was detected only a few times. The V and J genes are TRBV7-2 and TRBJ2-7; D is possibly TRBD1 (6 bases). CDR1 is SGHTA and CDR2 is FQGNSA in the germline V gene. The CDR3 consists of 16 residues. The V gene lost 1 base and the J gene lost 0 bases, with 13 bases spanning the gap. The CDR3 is CASSLGPGHLSYEQYF. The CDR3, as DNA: TGTGCCAGCAGCTTAGGGCCGGGACATCTCTCCTACGAGCAGTACTTC.

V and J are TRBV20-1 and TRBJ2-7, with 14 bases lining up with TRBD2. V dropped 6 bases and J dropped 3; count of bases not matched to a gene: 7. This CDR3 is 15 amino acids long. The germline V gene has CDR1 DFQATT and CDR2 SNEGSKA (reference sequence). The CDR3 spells CSASATSGRGYEQYF. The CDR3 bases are TGCAGTGCCTCGGCGACTAGCGGGAGGGGCTACGAGCAGTACTTC.

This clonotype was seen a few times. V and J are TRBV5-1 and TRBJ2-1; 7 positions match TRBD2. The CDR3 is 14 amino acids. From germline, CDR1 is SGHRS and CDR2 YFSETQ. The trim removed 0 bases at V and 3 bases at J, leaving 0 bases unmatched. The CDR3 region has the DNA TGCGCCAGCAGCTTGGGGGACTACTACAATGAGCAGTTCTTC. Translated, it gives CASSLGDYYNEQFF.

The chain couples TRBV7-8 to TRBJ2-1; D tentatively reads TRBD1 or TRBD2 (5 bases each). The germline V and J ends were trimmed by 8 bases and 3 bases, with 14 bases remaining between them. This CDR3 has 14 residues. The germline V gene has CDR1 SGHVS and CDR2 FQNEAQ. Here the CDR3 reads CASERAGYYNEQFF. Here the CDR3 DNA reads TGTGCCAGCGAGAGGGCAGGGTACTACAATGAGCAGTTCTTC.

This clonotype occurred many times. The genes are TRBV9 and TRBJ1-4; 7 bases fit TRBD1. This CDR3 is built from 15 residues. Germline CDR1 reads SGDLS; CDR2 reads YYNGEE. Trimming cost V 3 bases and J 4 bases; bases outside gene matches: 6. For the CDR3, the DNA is TGTGCCAGCAGCGAGGGGGCAGGGTTTAATGAAAAACTGTTTTTT. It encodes CASSEGAGFNEKLFF.

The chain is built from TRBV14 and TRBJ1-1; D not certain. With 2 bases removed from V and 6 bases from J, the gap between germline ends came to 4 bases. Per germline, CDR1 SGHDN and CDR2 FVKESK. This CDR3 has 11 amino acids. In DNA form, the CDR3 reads TGTGCCAGCAGCCAACTCTCTGAAGCTTTCTTT. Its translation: CASSQLSEAFF.

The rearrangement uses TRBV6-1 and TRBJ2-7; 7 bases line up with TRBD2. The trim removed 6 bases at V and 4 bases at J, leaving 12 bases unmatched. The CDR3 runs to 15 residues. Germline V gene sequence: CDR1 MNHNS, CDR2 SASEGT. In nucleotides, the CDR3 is TGTGCCAGCAGGGGCCGGGGTCCGCGGGAGTACGAGCAGTACTTC. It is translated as CASRGRGPREYEQYF.

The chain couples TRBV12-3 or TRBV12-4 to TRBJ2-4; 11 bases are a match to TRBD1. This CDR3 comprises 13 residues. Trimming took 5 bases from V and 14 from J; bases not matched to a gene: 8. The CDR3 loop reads CASSPSGQGVEYF. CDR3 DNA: TGTGCCAGCAGTCCCTCGGGACAGGGGGTAGAGTACTTC.

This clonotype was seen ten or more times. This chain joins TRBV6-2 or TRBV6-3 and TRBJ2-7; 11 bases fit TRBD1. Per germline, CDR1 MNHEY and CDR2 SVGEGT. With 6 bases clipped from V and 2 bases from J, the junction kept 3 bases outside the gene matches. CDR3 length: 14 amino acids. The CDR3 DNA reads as TGTGCCAGCAGCCGGGGACAGGGGGCCTACGAGCAGTACTTC. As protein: CASSRGQGAYEQYF.

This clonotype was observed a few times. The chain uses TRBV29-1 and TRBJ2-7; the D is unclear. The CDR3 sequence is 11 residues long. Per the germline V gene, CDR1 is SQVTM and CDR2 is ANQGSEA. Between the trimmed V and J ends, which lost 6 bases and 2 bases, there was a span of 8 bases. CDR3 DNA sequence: TGCAGCGTAGGAGTAGCCTACGAGCAGTACTTC. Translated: CSVGVAYEQYF.

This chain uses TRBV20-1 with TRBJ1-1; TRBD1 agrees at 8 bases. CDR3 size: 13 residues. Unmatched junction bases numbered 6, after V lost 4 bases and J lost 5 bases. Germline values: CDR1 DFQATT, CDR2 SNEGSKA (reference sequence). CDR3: CSATRGHDTEAFF. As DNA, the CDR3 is TGCAGTGCTACCAGGGGGCATGATACTGAAGCTTTCTTT.

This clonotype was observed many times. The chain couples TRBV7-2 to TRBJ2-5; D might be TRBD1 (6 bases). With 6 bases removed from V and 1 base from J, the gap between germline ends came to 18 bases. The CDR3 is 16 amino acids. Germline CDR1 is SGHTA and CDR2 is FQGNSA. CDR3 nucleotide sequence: TGTGCCAGCAGAACTAGGGACACAGCCTTCCAAGAGACCCAGTACTTC. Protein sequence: CASRTRDTAFQETQYF.

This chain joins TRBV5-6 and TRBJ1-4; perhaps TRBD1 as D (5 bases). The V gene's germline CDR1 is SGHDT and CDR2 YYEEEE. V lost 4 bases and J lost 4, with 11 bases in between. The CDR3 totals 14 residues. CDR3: CASSLDILNEKLFF. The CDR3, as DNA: TGTGCCAGCAGCCTGGACATCCTTAATGAAAAACTGTTTTTT.

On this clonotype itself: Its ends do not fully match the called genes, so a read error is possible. The CDR3 sequence: CASSPPLRTFLRF. In nucleotides, the CDR3 is TGTGCCAGCAGCCCTCCCCTGAGGACATTCCTTCGCTTC. The V and J genes are TRBV3-1 and TRBJ1-2; D perhaps matches TRBD1 (5 bases). The CDR3 runs 13 residues. Per germline, CDR1 LGHDT and CDR2 YNNKEL (reference sequence).

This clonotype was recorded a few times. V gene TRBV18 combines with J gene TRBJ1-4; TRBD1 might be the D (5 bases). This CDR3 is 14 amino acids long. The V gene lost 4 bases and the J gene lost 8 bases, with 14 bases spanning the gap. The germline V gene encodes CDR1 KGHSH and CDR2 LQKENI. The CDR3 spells CASSRRGVEEKLFF. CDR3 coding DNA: TGTGCCAGCTCACGGAGGGGAGTTGAGGAAAAACTGTTTTTT. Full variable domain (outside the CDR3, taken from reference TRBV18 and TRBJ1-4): NAGVMQNPRHLVRRRGQEARLRCSPMKGHSHVYWYRQLPEEGLKFMVYLQKENIIDESGMPKERFSAEFPKEGPSILRIQQVVRGDSAAYFCASSRRGVEEKLFFGSGTQLSVL.

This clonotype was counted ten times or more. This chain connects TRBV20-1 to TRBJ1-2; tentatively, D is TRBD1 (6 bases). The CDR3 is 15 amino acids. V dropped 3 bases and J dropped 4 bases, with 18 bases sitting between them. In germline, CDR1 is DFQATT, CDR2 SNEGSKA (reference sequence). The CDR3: CSARTYGRGPYGYTF. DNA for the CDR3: TGCAGTGCTAGGACGTACGGCAGGGGTCCCTATGGCTACACCTTC.

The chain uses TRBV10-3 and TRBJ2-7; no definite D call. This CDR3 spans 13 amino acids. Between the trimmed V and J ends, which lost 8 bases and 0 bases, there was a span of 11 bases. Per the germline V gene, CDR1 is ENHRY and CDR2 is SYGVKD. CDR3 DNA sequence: TGTGCCATCGCGGCCTCGGGCTCCTACGAGCAGTACTTC. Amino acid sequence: CAIAASGSYEQYF.